Below, 15 T cell receptor beta chains from the same sample are listed, as sequenced in a study of chemoradiotherapy in HPV16-positive cancers. Clones were read by immunoSEQ multiplex PCR, and TCRdb kept only the in-frame ones, dropping some. Of about 14,000 clones in the sample, under 85% are singletons; the top ten hold 8.5% to 10%. The specimen was obtained from a patient who underwent chemoradiotherapy. The receptors originated from a human donor with HPV-associated anogenital cancer.

The rearrangement joins TRBV29-1 to TRBJ2-5, with TRBD1 matching 7 bases. The CDR3 sequence is 13 residues long. Trimming removed 7 bases from V and 2 bases from J; junction bases left unmatched: 7. Germline V lookup: CDR1 SQVTM, CDR2 ANQGSEA. In nucleotides, the CDR3 is TGCAGCGGAGCCCGACAGGGACAAGAGACCCAGTACTTC. This codes for CSGARQGQETQYF. Full variable domain (missing parts from reference TRBV29-1 and TRBJ2-5): SAVISQKPSRDICQRGTSLTIQCQVDSQVTMMFWYRQQPGQSLTLIATANQGSEATYESGFVIDKFPISRPNLTFSTLTVSNMSPEDSSIYLCSGARQGQETQYFGPGTRLLVL.

The J gene is TRBJ1-1, the V gene TRBV2; the D is unclear. V was cut by 2 bases and J by 8 bases, with 9 bases left in between. The germline gives CDR1 SNHLY, CDR2 FYNNEI. CDR3 size: 12 residues. CDR3 bases: TGTGCCAGCAGTGAAATGAGGTCAGAAGCTTTCTTT. It codes for CASSEMRSEAFF.

This rearrangement joins TRBV30 to TRBJ1-6; D unclear. This CDR3 spans 12 amino acids. Trimming pared 3 bases from V and 10 bases from J, leaving 10 bases between. Germline values: CDR1 GTSNPN, CDR2 SVGIG (reference sequence). CDR3 residues: CAWSIGKSPLHF. The CDR3 bases are TGTGCCTGGAGCATAGGGAAATCACCCCTCCACTTT.

CDR3 sequence: CASSPMDSYEQYF. CDR3 DNA: TGCGCCAGCAGCCCAATGGACAGCTACGAGCAGTACTTC. The rearrangement joins TRBV5-1 to TRBJ2-7, with a weak D call TRBD1 (6 bases). This CDR3 is built from 13 residues. V was cut by 4 bases and J by 3 bases, with 11 bases left in between. CDR1 and CDR2 from the germline V gene are SGHRS and YFSETQ.

The chain has TRBV7-8 and TRBJ1-1; 7 bases fit TRBD1. The CDR3 spans 15 residues. J gave up 1 base and V 4 bases, and 6 bases lay outside the gene matches. Germline CDR1 and CDR2: SGHVS and FQNEAQ. The DNA of the CDR3 is TGTGCCAGCAGCTCTCAGGGGGTCAGGAACACTGAAGCTTTCTTT. The encoded protein is CASSSQGVRNTEAFF.

This clone has more than one count but fewer than ten. The chain links TRBV10-3 to TRBJ1-5, with D possibly being TRBD1 (5 bases). The CDR3 runs 17 residues. Germline lookup yields CDR1 ENHRY and CDR2 SYGVKD. The V gene lost 1 base and the J gene lost 0 bases, with 13 bases spanning the gap. The CDR3 nucleotides are TGTGCCATCAGTGAGTACGATACAGGTTATAGCAATCAGCCCCAGCATTTT. It specifies CAISEYDTGYSNQPQHF.

This clone turned up a few times. This chain uses TRBV5-1 with TRBJ2-7, with D tentatively TRBD1 (6 bases). V lost 4 bases and J lost 3, with 11 bases in between. Germline V gene sequence: CDR1 SGHRS, CDR2 YFSETQ. The CDR3 covers 13 residues. The CDR3 region has the DNA TGCGCCAGCAGCCATCCGACAGGCTACGAGCAGTACTTC. Protein sequence: CASSHPTGYEQYF.

The J gene is TRBJ1-5, the V gene TRBV6-1, with D uncertain. Trimming removed 5 bases from V and 2 bases from J, with 13 bases in between. The germline V gene encodes CDR1 MNHNS and CDR2 SASEGT. The CDR3 length is 15 residues. The CDR3 DNA reads as TGTGCCAGCAGTACCCAGGTGGGTGGCAATCAGCCCCAGCATTTT. This encodes CASSTQVGGNQPQHF.

The rearrangement uses TRBV18 and TRBJ2-1; TRBD1 is a possible D gene (6 bases). Germline CDR1 and CDR2: KGHSH and LQKENI. The CDR3 covers 14 residues. Trimming stripped 2 bases from V and 6 bases from J, with 11 bases between. The chain's CDR3 is CASSPARTANEQFF. The CDR3 coding sequence is TGTGCCAGCTCACCAGCTCGGACAGCCAATGAGCAGTTCTTC.

The rearrangement uses TRBV7-3 and TRBJ2-5; 14 nucleotides agree with TRBD2. J was trimmed by 3 bases and V by 4 bases; bases with no gene match: 4. Germline CDR1 SGHTA, CDR2 FQGTGA. This CDR3 has 16 amino acids. CDR3 DNA: TGTGCCAGCAGCTATGGGACTAGCGGGAGTGAAGAGACCCAGTACTTC. It encodes CASSYGTSGSEETQYF.

The chain links TRBV30 to TRBJ2-1; D remains ambiguous. Trimming left V 1 base short and J 11 bases short, with 12 bases between. This CDR3 is 12 amino acids long. CDR1 and CDR2 (germline): GTSNPN, SVGIG (reference sequence). The CDR3 nucleotides are TGTGCCTGGAGTGGTGTGACGTTGCAGCAGTTCTTC. Amino acids: CAWSGVTLQQFF.

This chain joins TRBV19 and TRBJ2-5, with D tentatively TRBD2 (6 bases). Per the germline V gene, CDR1 is LNHDA and CDR2 is SQIVND (reference sequence). The CDR3 sequence is 12 residues long. V lost 6 bases and J 4 bases, leaving 9 bases between the germline ends. The DNA for the CDR3 is TGTGCCAGTAGCTCGGGAGCAGAGACCCAGTACTTC. The encoded protein is CASSSGAETQYF.

V usage is TRBV7-3 and J usage is TRBJ2-7; 13 bases fit TRBD2. This CDR3 spans 17 amino acids. The ends lost 5 bases at V and 3 bases at J; junction bases unmatched: 10. Germline V gene lookup returns CDR1 SGHTA and CDR2 FQGTGA. The CDR3 is CASSPRGGTSGIYEQYF. The CDR3 nucleotides are TGTGCCAGCAGCCCCCGTGGGGGGACTAGCGGGATCTACGAGCAGTACTTC.

There are a few counts of this clone. The rearrangement joins TRBV14 to TRBJ1-2, with 7 bases aligning to TRBD1. Germline CDR1 SGHDN, CDR2 FVKESK. The CDR3 is 15 amino acids. Germline trimming cut 4 bases from V and 2 bases from J; bases unmatched to any gene: 7. In DNA, the CDR3 is TGTGCCAGCAGCCCCGGGGACAGTAGAAACTATGGCTACACCTTC. It specifies CASSPGDSRNYGYTF.

V gene TRBV20-1 combines with J gene TRBJ2-4; 8 bases agree with TRBD2. This CDR3 spans 11 amino acids. CDR1 and CDR2 from the germline V gene are DFQATT and SNEGSKA (reference sequence). With 0 bases clipped from V and 12 bases from J, the junction kept 1 base outside the gene matches. The CDR3: CSARDREGQYF. In DNA, the CDR3 is TGCAGTGCTAGAGATCGGGAGGGTCAGTACTTC.